This TCR beta chain was found in a study of OX40 agonist ivuxolimab in advanced cancers. Regarding the complete study: Ivuxolimab was an agonistic, fully human IgG2 monoclonal antibody directed against OX40 (CD134), a costimulatory receptor. Among the 52 dose-escalation patients, around 20 had hepatocellular carcinoma, roughly 15 melanoma, 9 renal cell carcinoma and 9 head and neck cancer. Prior anti-PD-1, anti-PD-L1 or anti-CTLA-4 therapy was permitted, and approximately 39% of dose-escalation patients had received checkpoint inhibitors. Partial responses occurred in three dose-escalation patients: two with cutaneous melanoma and one with hepatocellular carcinoma. Intravenous ivuxolimab was administered to patients every 2 weeks at six dose levels: 0.01, 0.1, 0.3, 1.5, 3 and 10 mg/kg. The paper reports the monotherapy dose-escalation portion (N of about 52 patients) of the phase I ivuxolimab trial. The dose-escalation cohort was about 83% male with a mean age of roughly 62 years, ranging from roughly 20 to 80. Peripheral TCRbeta sequencing aimed to test whether ivuxolimab altered TCR sequence diversity and caused clonal T-cell expansion.

Study-level results and caveats: The antigen specificity of the peripheral T cells that underwent clonal expansion was not determined. At doses of 0.1 to 3.0 mg/kg, clonal expansion of both CD4+ and CD8+ T cells in blood was seen between baseline and week 6. In partial responders in the 0.1-3.0 mg/kg groups, normalized peripheral clonal expansion was found to be among the lowest, especially among CD8+ T cells. After ivuxolimab, CD8+ T cells had more expanded clones than CD4+ T cells on average. Low levels of normalized T-cell clonal expansion were also seen in some patients who did not respond.

The trial excluded patients who had a history of autoimmune disease or were on systemic immunosuppression. Peripheral blood for TCR sequencing was collected from all dose cohorts at baseline, on cycle 4 day 1, and on cycle 7 day 1. Samples came from an open-label, multicenter, first-in-human phase I dose-escalation trial of ivuxolimab. Adults with locally advanced or metastatic head and neck squamous cell, hepatocellular, melanoma or renal cell carcinoma were enrolled in the trial. Before TCR sequencing, CD4+ T cells and CD8+ T cells were sorted from peripheral blood as separate populations. Genomic DNA was extracted from sorted cells for sequencing of the TCRbeta CDR3 region. The immunoSEQ Assay was used to sequence the TCRbeta CDR3 regions. What TCRdb holds here is the immuneACCESS table cut down to in-frame rearrangements. Part of the clones is not present; checked against another copy, under half of the missing clones reflect an unresolved V gene, and the others are unexplained. The sample table contains about 63,000 clones; only one count was recorded for around 90% of them. The ten largest clonotypes hold around 4% of the sample.

In regard to this clone: Its specific antigen is unknown. The record has no base qualities; no much larger clone is one base away.

The junction shows trimming of 4 bases on V and 0 bases on J, and the gene matches do not reach 11 bases of it. The CDR3 starts with the cysteine, ends with the phenylalanine, and has 19 residues. CDR3 DNA is the only sequence kept; it has 57 bases, read in frame from the first base. In the germline V gene, CDR1 corresponds to WSHSY and CDR2 to SAAADI. The chain was built from TRBV10-2 and TRBJ2-6; 8 bases in the middle match TRBD1. The sample in question was CD4+ or CD8+ T cells sorted from blood, obtained in a trial of the OX40 agonist ivuxolimab. The sequence derives from an adult with an advanced solid tumor such as melanoma, head and neck, liver or kidney cancer. The bases are TGCGCCAGCAGTGGAGTCCCAGGGGGCCTATCCTCTGGGGCCAACGTCCTGACTTTC. Translated, it reads CASSGVPGGLSSGANVLTF.